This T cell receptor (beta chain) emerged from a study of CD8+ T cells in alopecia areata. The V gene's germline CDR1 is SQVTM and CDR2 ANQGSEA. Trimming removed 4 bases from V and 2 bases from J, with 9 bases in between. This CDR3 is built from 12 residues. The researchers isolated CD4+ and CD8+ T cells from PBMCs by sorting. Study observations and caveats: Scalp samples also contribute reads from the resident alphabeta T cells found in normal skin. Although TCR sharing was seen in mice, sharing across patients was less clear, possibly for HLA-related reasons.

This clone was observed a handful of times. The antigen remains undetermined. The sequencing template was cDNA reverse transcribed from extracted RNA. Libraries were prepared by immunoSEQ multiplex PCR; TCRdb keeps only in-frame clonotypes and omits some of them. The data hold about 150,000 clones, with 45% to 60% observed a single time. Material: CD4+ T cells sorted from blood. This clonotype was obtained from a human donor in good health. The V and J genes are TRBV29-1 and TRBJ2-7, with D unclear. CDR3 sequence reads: CSVGAQTYEQYF. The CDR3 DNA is TGCAGCGTTGGGGCCCAGACCTACGAGCAGTACTTC.